Shown below are 18 T cell receptor beta chains from a single sample sequenced in a study of control samples from healthy donors and cancer patients. Profiling relied on immunoSEQ multiplex PCR, and the TCRdb table lists in-frame clones only, not all of them. The table records 25,000 to 30,000 clones, roughly 87% of them present only once. Sequencing was done on a sample of formalin-fixed, paraffin-embedded tissue. These receptors all stem from a female donor with melanoma.

This chain connects TRBV19 to TRBJ2-1; the D is unclear. The CDR3 length is 13 residues. V lost 4 bases to trimming and J lost 4 bases, with 8 bases between them. Germline V gene lookup returns CDR1 LNHDA and CDR2 SQIVND (reference sequence). CDR3 region: CASSKLAYNEQFF. Here the CDR3 DNA reads TGTGCCAGTAGTAAGTTAGCTTACAATGAGCAGTTCTTC.

This clone occurred a few times. The V and J genes are TRBV4-2 and TRBJ1-2; a weak D match, TRBD1 (6 bases). The germline V gene has CDR1 LGHNA and CDR2 YNFKEQ. CDR3 length: 15 amino acids. Trimming took 1 base from V and 4 from J, leaving 13 bases between them. In nucleotides, the CDR3 is TGTGCCAGCAGCCAAGCACAGGACAGTACCTATGGCTACACCTTC. Amino acid sequence: CASSQAQDSTYGYTF.

This chain uses TRBV19 with TRBJ1-5; 9 bases match TRBD1. Germline values: CDR1 LNHDA, CDR2 SQIVND (reference sequence). The V gene end was trimmed by 5 bases and the J gene end by 6 bases; junction bases not matched to a gene: 8. The CDR3 runs to 15 residues. The CDR3 spells CASSPGTGYGQPQHF. CDR3 DNA sequence: TGTGCCAGTAGTCCCGGGACAGGGTATGGTCAGCCCCAGCATTTT.

CDR3 protein: CASSQDRTGDFNEQFF. CDR3 sequence (DNA): TGCGCCAGCAGCCAAGATCGGACAGGGGATTTCAATGAGCAGTTCTTC. This sequence joins TRBV4-3 and TRBJ2-1, with 9 bases aligning to TRBD1. Germline CDR1 LGHNA, CDR2 YSLEER. V dropped 0 bases and J dropped 6; count of bases not matched to a gene: 6. This CDR3 region has 16 residues.

The chain couples TRBV9 to TRBJ1-1; D is possibly TRBD1 (6 bases). Germline V gene sequence: CDR1 SGDLS, CDR2 YYNGEE. There are 16 residues in the CDR3. Between the trimmed V and J ends, which lost 4 bases and 0 bases, there was a span of 16 bases. In DNA, the CDR3 is TGTGCCAGCAGCCCGAGTGGTCAGGGGATGAACACTGAAGCTTTCTTT. Residues: CASSPSGQGMNTEAFF.

The chain employs TRBV3-1 (or the pseudogene TRBV3-2) and TRBJ2-1; 9 bases are a match to TRBD2. This CDR3 spans 15 amino acids. Germline V lookup: CDR1 LGHDT, CDR2 YNNKEL (reference sequence). V lost 4 bases to trimming and J lost 8 bases; unmatched junction nucleotides: 9. CDR3 amino acids: CASSPTGTSTDEQFF. As DNA, the CDR3 is TGTGCCAGCAGCCCTACCGGGACTAGCACCGATGAGCAGTTCTTC.

CDR3 in DNA: TGCGCCAGCAGCCAAGCCGGGACTAGCGGGGTTCTCTCCTACAATGAGCAGTTCTTC. This encodes CASSQAGTSGVLSYNEQFF. V gene TRBV4-3 combines with J gene TRBJ2-1; 13 bases align to TRBD2. CDR3 length: 19 residues. Germline CDR1 is LGHNA and CDR2 is YSLEER. Trimming at V came to 1 base and at J to 0 bases, leaving 6 bases not matched to a gene.

This clone occurred once. This chain connects TRBV3-1 (or the pseudogene TRBV3-2) to TRBJ1-5, with D unresolved. This CDR3 contains 13 residues. Per the germline V gene, CDR1 is LGHDT and CDR2 is YNNKEL (reference sequence). Trimming took off 1 base at V and 4 bases at J, with 5 bases between the two ends. DNA for the CDR3: TGTGCCAGCAGCCAAGCCGGGAATCAGCCCCAGCATTTT. Translation gives CASSQAGNQPQHF.

The J gene is TRBJ1-1, the V gene TRBV10-3; D is uncertain. V was trimmed by 5 bases and J by 4 bases, leaving 11 bases between them. Germline-derived CDR1 and CDR2 are ENHRY and SYGVKD. The CDR3 runs to 13 residues. The CDR3 loop reads CAISREGVTEAFF. DNA of the CDR3: TGTGCCATCAGTCGAGAGGGAGTCACTGAAGCTTTCTTT.

The rearrangement joins TRBV12-3 or TRBV12-4 to TRBJ1-1, with D possibly being TRBD1 (5 bases). The V end lost 9 bases, the J end lost 7 bases, and 12 bases lay between the germline ends. The CDR3 extends over 11 amino acids. The CDR3 DNA sequence: TGTGCCAGTGCCACGGGGGGTGAAGCTTTCTTT. Translated: CASATGGEAFF.

The chain links TRBV7-2 to TRBJ2-1; D gene ambiguous. V lost 1 base, J lost 2 bases, and 12 bases lay in between. The CDR3 loop spans 16 amino acids. From germline, CDR1 is SGHTA and CDR2 FQGNSA. The CDR3 sequence is CASSLGVGVTYNEQFF. CDR3 in DNA: TGTGCCAGCAGCTTAGGGGTCGGAGTGACCTACAATGAGCAGTTCTTC.

The CDR3 coding sequence is TGTGCCAGCAGAAAACAGGATTACACCGGGGAGCTGTTTTTT. Its translation is CASRKQDYTGELFF. The rearrangement uses TRBV27 and TRBJ2-2, with D possibly being TRBD1 (5 bases). The CDR3 spans 14 residues. The V end was cut by 6 bases, the J end by 3 bases, with 11 bases between. The germline V gene encodes CDR1 MNHEY and CDR2 SMNVEV (reference sequence).

This chain connects TRBV5-1 to TRBJ2-1; D is tentatively TRBD1 or TRBD2 (5 bases each). From germline, CDR1 is SGHRS and CDR2 YFSETQ. The V end was cut by 7 bases, the J end by 8 bases, with 19 bases between. This CDR3 has 14 residues. The CDR3 loop reads CASGPGPGAHEQFF. DNA of the CDR3: TGCGCCAGCGGACCGGGACCCGGGGCCCATGAGCAGTTCTTC.

The genes are TRBV5-1 and TRBJ2-2; a weak D match, TRBD1 (6 bases). V was cut by 6 bases and J by 0 bases, with 12 bases left in between. The CDR3 is 15 residues long. Per the germline V gene, CDR1 is SGHRS and CDR2 is YFSETQ. The CDR3 DNA reads as TGCGCCAGCAACACAGGGCCACCGAACACCGGGGAGCTGTTTTTT. It yields the protein CASNTGPPNTGELFF.

The chain couples TRBV10-3 to TRBJ1-5; 9 nucleotides match TRBD1. Germline V CDR1 and CDR2: ENHRY, SYGVKD. CDR3 length equals 13 residues. V shed 5 bases, J shed 5 bases, and the junction held 1 base outside the gene matches. As DNA, the CDR3 is TGTGCCATCAGTCGACAGGGGGATCAGCCCCAGCATTTT. Translating gives CAISRQGDQPQHF.

This chain uses TRBV7-2 with TRBJ1-2; D ambiguous. CDR1 and CDR2 (germline): SGHTA, FQGNSA. The CDR3 loop spans 14 amino acids. V lost 1 base and J 8 bases, leaving 14 bases between the germline ends. CDR3 protein: CASSLGGAHGGYTF. The CDR3 DNA reads TGTGCCAGCAGCTTAGGGGGTGCGCATGGAGGCTACACCTTC.

In its sample, this clone was seen a few times. V usage is TRBV29-1 and J usage is TRBJ1-2; D is unclear. CDR1 is SQVTM and CDR2 is ANQGSEA in the germline V gene. Trimming removed 2 bases from V and 4 bases from J, with 14 bases in between. CDR3 length equals 14 residues. CDR3 nucleotides: TGCAGCGTTGAAAATCGGGGTCCACCCTATGGCTACACCTTC. Residues: CSVENRGPPYGYTF.

The chain is built from TRBV7-6 and TRBJ1-2; perhaps TRBD1 as D (5 bases). Trimming pared 5 bases from V and 6 bases from J, leaving 22 bases between. CDR3 size: 16 residues. The germline V gene encodes CDR1 SGHVS and CDR2 FNYEAQ. CDR3 amino acids: CASSLDGGSAYDGYTF. CDR3 coding DNA: TGTGCCAGCAGCCTAGATGGGGGTTCAGCTTACGATGGCTACACCTTC.